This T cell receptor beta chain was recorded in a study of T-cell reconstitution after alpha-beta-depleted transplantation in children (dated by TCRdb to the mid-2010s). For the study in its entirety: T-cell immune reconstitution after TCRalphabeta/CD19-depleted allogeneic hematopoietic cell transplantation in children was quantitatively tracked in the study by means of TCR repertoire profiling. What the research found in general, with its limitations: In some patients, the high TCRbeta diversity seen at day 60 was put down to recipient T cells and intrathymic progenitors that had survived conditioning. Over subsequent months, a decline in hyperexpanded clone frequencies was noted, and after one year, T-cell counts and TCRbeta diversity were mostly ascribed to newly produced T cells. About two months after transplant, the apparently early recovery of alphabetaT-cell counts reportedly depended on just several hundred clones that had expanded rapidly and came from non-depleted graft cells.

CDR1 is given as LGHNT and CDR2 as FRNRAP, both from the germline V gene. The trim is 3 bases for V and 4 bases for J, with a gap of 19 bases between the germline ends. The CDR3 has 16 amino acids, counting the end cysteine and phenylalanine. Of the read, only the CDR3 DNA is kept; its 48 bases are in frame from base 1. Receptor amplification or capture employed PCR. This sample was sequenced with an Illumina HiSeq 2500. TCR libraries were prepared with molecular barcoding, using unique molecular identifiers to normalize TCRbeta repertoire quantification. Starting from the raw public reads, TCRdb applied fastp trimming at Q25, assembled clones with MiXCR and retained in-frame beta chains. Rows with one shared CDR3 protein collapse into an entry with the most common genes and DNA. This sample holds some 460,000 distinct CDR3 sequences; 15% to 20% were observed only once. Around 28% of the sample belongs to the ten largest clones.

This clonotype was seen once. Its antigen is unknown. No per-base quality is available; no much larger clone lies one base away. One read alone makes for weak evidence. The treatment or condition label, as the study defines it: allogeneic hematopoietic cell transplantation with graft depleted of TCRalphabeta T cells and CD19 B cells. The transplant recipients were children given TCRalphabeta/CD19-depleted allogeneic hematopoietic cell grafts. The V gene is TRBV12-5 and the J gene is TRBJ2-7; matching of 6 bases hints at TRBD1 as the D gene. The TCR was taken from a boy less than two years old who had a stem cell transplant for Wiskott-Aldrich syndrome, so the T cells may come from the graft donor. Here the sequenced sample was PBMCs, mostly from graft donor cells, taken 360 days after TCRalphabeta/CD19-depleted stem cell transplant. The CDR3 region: CASGFPPDSSYYEQYF. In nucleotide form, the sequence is TGTGCTAGTGGTTTCCCCCCGGACAGTTCCTATTACGAGCAGTACTTC. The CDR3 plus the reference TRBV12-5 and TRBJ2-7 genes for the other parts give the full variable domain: DARVTQTPRHKVTEMGQEVTMRCQPILGHNTVFWYRQTMMQGLELLAYFRNRAPLDDSGMPKDRFSAEMPDATLATLKIQPSEPRDSAVYFCASGFPPDSSYYEQYFGPGTRLTVT.